This is a list of T cell receptor beta chains from one sample in a study of T cell responses to AZD1222 COVID-19 vaccine. Sequenced by immunoSEQ multiplex PCR; TCRdb stores in-frame clones only, minus some. The sample lists fewer than 250,000 clones, about 92% occurring once. This specimen was peripheral blood, taken on day 0 of MenACWY control vaccination. The receptors here all came from an adult in good health. Both conserved end residues are part of each CDR3. D genes are given only for firm matches.

CDR3 DNA: TGCGCCAGCAGCCAAGCCGCGATACGGGGGAAGACTAGCACAGATACGCAGTATTTT
CDR3 protein: CASSQAAIRGKTSTDTQYF
V gene: TRBV4-1
D gene: NA
J gene: TRBJ2-3

CDR3 DNA: TGTGCCAGCAGCCCCAGACAGGGGGTTACCTACGAGCAGTACTTC
CDR3 protein: CASSPRQGVTYEQYF
V gene: TRBV28
D gene: TRBD1
J gene: TRBJ2-7

CDR3 DNA: TGTGCCAGCAGCTGGGAGGACAGGGCGACCCCTGAAGCTTTCTTT
CDR3 protein: CASSWEDRATPEAFF
V gene: TRBV5-4
D gene: TRBD1
J gene: TRBJ1-1

CDR3 DNA: TGTGCCAGCAGCTTACTGGGGACGGACGGAAACACCATATATTTT
CDR3 protein: CASSLLGTDGNTIYF
V gene: TRBV11-2
D gene: NA
J gene: TRBJ1-3

CDR3 DNA: TGTGCCAGCTCACCGAGCCCAGGGGTGAACACTGAAGCTTTCTTT
CDR3 protein: CASSPSPGVNTEAFF
V gene: TRBV18
D gene: NA
J gene: TRBJ1-1

CDR3 DNA: TGTGCCAGCAGCTCCCTCCTGGGGGGCTCAGAGACCCAGTACTTC
CDR3 protein: CASSSLLGGSETQYF
V gene: TRBV11-2
D gene: NA
J gene: TRBJ2-5

CDR3 DNA: TGTGCCAGCAGCTTGGCGGGGGGGCGCATAGATGGCTACACCTTC
CDR3 protein: CASSLAGGRIDGYTF
V gene: TRBV5-6
D gene: NA
J gene: TRBJ1-2

CDR3 DNA: TGTGCCAGTAGTCTCTGGACAGGGGATCAGCCCCAGCATTTT
CDR3 protein: CASSLWTGDQPQHF
V gene: TRBV19
D gene: TRBD1
J gene: TRBJ1-5

CDR3 DNA: TGCGCCAGCCTACCAACGACAGGGGCCGGGAACACTGAAGCTTTCTTT
CDR3 protein: CASLPTTGAGNTEAFF
V gene: TRBV10-2
D gene: TRBD1
J gene: TRBJ1-1

CDR3 DNA: TGTGCCAGCAGCACACAGGTGGGCTATGGCTACACCTTC
CDR3 protein: CASSTQVGYGYTF
V gene: TRBV4-2
D gene: NA
J gene: TRBJ1-2